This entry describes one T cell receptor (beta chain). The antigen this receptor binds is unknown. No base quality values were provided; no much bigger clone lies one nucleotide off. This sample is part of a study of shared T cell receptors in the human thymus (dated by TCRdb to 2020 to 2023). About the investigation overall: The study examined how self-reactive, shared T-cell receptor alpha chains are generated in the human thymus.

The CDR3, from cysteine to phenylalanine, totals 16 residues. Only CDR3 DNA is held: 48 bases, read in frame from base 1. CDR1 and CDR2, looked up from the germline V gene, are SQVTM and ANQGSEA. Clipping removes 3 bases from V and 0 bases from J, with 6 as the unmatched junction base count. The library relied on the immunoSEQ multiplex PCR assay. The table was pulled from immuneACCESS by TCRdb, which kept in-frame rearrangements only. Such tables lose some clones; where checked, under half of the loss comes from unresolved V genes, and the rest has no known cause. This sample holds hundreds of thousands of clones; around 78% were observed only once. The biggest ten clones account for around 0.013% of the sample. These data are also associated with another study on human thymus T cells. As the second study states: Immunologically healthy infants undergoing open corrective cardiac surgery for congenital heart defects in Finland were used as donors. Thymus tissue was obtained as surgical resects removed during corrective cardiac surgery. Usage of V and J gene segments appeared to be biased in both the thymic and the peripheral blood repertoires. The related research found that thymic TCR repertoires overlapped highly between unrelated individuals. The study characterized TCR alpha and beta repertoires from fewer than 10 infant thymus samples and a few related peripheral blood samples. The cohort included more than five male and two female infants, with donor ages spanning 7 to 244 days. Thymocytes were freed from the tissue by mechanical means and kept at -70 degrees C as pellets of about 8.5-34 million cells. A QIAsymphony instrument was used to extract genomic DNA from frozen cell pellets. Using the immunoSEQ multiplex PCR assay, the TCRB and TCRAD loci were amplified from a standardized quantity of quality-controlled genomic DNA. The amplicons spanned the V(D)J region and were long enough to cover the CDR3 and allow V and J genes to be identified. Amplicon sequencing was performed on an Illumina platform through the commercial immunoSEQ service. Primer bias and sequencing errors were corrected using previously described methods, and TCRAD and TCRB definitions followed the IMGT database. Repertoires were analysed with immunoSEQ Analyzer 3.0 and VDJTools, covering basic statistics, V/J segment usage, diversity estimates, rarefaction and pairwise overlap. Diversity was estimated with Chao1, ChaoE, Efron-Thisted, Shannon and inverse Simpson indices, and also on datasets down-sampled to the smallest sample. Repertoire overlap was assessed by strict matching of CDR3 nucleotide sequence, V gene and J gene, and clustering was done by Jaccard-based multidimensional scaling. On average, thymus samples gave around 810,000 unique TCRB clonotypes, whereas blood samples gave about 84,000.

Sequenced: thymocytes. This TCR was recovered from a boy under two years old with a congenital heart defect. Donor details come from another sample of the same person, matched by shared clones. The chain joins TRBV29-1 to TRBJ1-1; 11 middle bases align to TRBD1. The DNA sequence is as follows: TGCAGCGTTGACTTGGGACAGGGGGGATTGAACACTGAAGCTTTCTTT. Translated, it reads CSVDLGQGGLNTEAFF.